This is a list of T cell receptor beta chains from one sample in a study of T cell clonotyping in hematopoietic cell transplantation. TCRdb's table, derived via immunoSEQ multiplex PCR, lists solely in-frame clones and lacks some. In the table there are 25,000 to 35,000 clones, roughly 91% of which are singletons. The input for sequencing was peripheral blood mononuclear cells, taken before stem cell transplant. These receptors originate from a man in his fifties with acute myeloid leukemia. Some clones in this sample may be carry-over from other donors' samples. Both conserved end residues are part of each CDR3. The D gene is left open where the match is weak.

v_call	d_call	j_call	cdr3_aa
TRBV30	.	TRBJ1-4	CAWKGTGEKLFF
TRBV7-8	.	TRBJ2-3	CASSWADTQYF
TRBV5-4	.	TRBJ1-2	CASSLDVVNGYTF
TRBV2	.	TRBJ2-7	CASRPGVYEQYF
TRBV5-1	.	TRBJ1-1	CASSSLQGGGTEAFF
TRBV4-3	TRBD1	TRBJ2-5	CASSQEFRGYRGSQETQYF
TRBV5-6	.	TRBJ1-1	CASSSRLNTEAFF
TRBV9	.	TRBJ2-1	CASSTDYNEQFF
TRBV7-9	.	TRBJ2-3	CASIPTGGGADTQYF
TRBV29-1	.	TRBJ2-5	CSVDNPGQETQYF
TRBV9	.	TRBJ2-2	CASSAGDAGELFF
TRBV28	TRBD1	TRBJ1-5	CASRQQGSNQPQHF
TRBV19	.	TRBJ2-3	CASSIEDTQYF
TRBV19	.	TRBJ2-1	CASSKKAQIFSSYNEQFF
TRBV19	.	TRBJ2-3	CASTISHLPDTQYF
TRBV7-2	.	TRBJ1-2	CASSLPGFSGYGYTF